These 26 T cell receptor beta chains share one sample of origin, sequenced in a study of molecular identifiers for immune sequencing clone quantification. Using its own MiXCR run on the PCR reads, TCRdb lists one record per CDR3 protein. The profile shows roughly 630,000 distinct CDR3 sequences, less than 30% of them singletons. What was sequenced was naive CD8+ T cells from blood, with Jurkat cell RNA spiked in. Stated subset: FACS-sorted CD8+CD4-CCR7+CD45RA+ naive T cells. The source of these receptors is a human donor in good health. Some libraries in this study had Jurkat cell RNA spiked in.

CDR3: CASSLAKGTSGGSFYEQYF. For the CDR3, the DNA is TGTGCCAGCAGCTTAGCGAAGGGGACTAGCGGGGGGTCCTTCTACGAGCAGTACTTC. The chain is built from TRBV7-9 and TRBJ2-7, with 15 nucleotides matching TRBD2. The CDR3 totals 19 residues. Losses at the gene ends were 0 bases for V and 3 bases for J; bases not matched to a gene: 9. CDR1 and CDR2 (germline): SEHNR, FQNEAQ (reference sequence).

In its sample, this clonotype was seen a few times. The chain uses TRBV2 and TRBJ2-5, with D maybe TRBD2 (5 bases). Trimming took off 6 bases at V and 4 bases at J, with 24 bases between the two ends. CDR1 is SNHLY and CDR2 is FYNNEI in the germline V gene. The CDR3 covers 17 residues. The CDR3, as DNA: TGTGCCAGCAGGGCCACCACTCCCCTCGTGGGGAGAGAGACCCAGTACTTC. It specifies CASRATTPLVGRETQYF.

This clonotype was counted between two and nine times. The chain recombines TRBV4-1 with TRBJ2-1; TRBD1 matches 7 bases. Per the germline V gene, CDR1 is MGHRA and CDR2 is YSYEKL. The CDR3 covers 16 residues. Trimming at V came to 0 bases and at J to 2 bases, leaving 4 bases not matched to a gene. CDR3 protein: CASSQEWDRPYNEQFF. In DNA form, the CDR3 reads TGCGCCAGCAGCCAAGAATGGGACAGACCCTACAATGAGCAGTTCTTC.

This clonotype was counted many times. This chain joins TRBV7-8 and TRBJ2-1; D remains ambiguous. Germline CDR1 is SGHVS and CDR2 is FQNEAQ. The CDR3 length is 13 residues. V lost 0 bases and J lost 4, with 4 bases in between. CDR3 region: CASSLATYNEQFF. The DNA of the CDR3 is TGTGCCAGCAGCTTAGCGACGTACAATGAGCAGTTCTTC. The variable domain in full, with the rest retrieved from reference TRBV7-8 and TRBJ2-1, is GAGVSQSPRYKVAKRGQDVALRCDPISGHVSLFWYQQALGQGPEFLTYFQNEAQLDKSGLPSDRFFAERPEGSVSTLKIQRTQQEDSAVYLCASSLATYNEQFFGPGTRLTVL.

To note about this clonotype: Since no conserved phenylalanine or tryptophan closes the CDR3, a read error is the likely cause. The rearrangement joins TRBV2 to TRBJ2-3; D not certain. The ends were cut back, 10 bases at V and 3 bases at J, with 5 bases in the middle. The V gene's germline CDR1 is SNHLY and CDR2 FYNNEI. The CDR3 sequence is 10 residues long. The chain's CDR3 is CATWTDTQYI. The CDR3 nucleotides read TGTGCCACCTGGACAGATACGCAGTATATT.

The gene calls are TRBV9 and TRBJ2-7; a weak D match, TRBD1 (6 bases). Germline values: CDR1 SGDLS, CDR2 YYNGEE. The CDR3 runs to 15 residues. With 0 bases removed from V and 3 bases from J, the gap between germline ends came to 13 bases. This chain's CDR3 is CASSVDGTSVYEQYF. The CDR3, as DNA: TGTGCCAGCAGCGTAGATGGGACATCGGTCTACGAGCAGTACTTC.

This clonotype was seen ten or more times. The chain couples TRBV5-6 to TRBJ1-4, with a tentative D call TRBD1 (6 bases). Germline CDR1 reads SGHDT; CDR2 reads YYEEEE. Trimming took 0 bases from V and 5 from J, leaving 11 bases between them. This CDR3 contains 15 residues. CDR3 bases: TGTGCCAGCAGCTTGGAATGGGACATCAATGAAAAACTGTTTTTT. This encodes CASSLEWDINEKLFF. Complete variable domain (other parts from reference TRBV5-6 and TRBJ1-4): DAGVTQSPTHLIKTRGQQVTLRCSPKSGHDTVSWYQQALGQGPQFIFQYYEEEERQRGNFPDRFSGHQFPNYSSELNVNALLLGDSALYLCASSLEWDINEKLFFGSGTQLSVL.

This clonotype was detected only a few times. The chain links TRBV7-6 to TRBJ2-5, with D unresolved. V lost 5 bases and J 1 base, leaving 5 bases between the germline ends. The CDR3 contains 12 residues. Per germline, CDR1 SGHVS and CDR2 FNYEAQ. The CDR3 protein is CASSILQETQYF. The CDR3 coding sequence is TGTGCCAGCAGCATTCTCCAAGAGACCCAGTACTTC.

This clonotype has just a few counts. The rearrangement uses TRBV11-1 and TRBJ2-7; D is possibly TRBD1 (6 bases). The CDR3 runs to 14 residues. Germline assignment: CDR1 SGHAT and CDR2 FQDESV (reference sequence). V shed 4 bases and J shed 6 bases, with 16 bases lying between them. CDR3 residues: CASSSQGMGVEQYF. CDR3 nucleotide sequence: TGTGCCAGCAGCTCCCAGGGGATGGGGGTCGAGCAGTACTTC. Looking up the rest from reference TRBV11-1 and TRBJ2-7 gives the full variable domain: EAEVAQSPRYKITEKSQAVAFWCDPISGHATLYWYRQILGQGPELLVQFQDESVVDDSQLPKDRFSAERLKGVDSTLKIQPAELGDSAMYLCASSSQGMGVEQYFGPGTRLTVT.

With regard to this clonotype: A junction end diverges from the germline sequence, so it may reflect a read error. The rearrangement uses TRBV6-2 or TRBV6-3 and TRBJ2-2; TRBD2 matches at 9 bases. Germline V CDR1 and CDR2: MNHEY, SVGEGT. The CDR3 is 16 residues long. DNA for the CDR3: TGTGCCAGCAGTTACCTTCTAGCGGGGCTTGCCGGGAAGCTGTTTTTT. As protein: CASSYLLAGLAGKLFF.

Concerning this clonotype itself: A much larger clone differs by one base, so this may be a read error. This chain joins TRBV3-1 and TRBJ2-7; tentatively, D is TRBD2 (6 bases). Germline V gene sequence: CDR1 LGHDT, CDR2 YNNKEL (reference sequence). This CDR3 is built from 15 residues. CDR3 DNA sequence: TGTGCCAGCAGCCAGGCGGGACTTGGGTACTACGGGCAGTACTTC. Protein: CASSQAGLGYYGQYF.

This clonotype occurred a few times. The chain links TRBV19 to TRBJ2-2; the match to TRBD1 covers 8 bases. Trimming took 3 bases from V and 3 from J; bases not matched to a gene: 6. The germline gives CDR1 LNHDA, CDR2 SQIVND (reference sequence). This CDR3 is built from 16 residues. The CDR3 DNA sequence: TGTGCCAGTAGTATTATGGGACAGGCCGACACCGGGGAGCTGTTTTTT. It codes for CASSIMGQADTGELFF.

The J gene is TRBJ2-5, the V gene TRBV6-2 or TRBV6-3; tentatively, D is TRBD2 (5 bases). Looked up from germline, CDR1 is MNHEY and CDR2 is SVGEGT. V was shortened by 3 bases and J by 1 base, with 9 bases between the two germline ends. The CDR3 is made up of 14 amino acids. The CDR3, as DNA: TGTGCCAGCAGTTATGCGGGCGTCCAAGAGACCCAGTACTTC. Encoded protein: CASSYAGVQETQYF.

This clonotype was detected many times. This CDR3 reads CASSLYGLAVNEQFF. The DNA for the CDR3 is TGTGCCAGCAGCTTATACGGACTAGCGGTCAATGAGCAGTTCTTC. The chain uses TRBV7-2 and TRBJ2-1, with 10 bases matching TRBD2. V was clipped by 2 bases and J by 6 bases; unmatched bases: 4. This CDR3 comprises 15 residues. Germline values: CDR1 SGHTA, CDR2 FQGNSA.

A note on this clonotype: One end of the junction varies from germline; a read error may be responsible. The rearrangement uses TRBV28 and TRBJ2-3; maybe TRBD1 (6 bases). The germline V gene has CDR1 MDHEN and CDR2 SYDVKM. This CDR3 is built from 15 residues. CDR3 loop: CASRSQGRGTDTQNF. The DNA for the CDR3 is TGTGCCAGCCGGTCACAGGGACGTGGCACAGATACGCAGAATTTT.

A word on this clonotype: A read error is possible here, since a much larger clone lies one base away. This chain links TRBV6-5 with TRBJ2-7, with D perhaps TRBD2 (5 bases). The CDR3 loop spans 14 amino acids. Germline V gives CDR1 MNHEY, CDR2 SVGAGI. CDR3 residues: CASRVSGLAYEQCF. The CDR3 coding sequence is TGTGCCAGCAGGGTATCCGGACTTGCCTACGAGCAGTGCTTC.

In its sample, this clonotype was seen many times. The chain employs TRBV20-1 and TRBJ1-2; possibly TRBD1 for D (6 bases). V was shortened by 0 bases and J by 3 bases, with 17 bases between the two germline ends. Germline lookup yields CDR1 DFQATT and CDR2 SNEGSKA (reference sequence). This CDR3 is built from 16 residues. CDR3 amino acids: CSARDLTGHLYYGYTF. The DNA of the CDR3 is TGCAGTGCTAGAGATCTGACAGGACATCTCTACTATGGCTACACCTTC.

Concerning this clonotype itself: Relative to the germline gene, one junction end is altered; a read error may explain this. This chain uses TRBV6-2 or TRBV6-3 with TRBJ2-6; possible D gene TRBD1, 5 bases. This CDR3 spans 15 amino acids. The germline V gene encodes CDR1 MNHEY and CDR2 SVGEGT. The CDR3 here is CASSYSTSGAKVLTF. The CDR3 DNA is TGTGCCAGCAGTTACAGTACGTCTGGGGCCAAGGTCCTGACCTTC.

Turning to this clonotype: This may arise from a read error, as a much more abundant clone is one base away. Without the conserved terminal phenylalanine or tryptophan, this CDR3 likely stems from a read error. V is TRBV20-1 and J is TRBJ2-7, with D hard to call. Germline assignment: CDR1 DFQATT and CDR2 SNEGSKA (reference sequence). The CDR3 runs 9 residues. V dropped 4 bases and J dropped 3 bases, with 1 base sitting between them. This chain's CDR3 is CSANYEQYI. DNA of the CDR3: TGCAGTGCTAACTACGAGCAGTACATC.

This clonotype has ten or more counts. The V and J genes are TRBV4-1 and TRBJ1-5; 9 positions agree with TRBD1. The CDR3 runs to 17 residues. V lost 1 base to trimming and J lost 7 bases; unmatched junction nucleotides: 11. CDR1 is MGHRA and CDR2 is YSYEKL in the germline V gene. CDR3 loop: CASSQVFGTGSNQPQHF. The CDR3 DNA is TGCGCCAGCAGCCAAGTGTTCGGGACAGGGAGTAACCAGCCCCAGCATTTT.

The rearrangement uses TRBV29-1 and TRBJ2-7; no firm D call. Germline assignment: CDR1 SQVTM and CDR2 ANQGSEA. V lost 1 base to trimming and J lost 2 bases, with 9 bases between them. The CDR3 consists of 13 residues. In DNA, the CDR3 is TGCAGCGTTGAAGGGCAGAAACCCTACGAGCAGTACTTC. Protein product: CSVEGQKPYEQYF.

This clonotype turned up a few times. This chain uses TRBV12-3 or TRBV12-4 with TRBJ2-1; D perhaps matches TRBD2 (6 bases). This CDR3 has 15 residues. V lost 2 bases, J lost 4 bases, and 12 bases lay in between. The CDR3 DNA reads TGTGCCAGCAGTTTAAGCGGGCCCCCTTACAATGAGCAGTTCTTC. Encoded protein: CASSLSGPPYNEQFF.

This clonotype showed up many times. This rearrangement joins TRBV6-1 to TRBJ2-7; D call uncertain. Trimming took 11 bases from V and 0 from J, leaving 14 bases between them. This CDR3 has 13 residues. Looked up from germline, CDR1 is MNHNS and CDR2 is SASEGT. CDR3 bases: TGTGCCGCTCGGCCCGGTGACTCCTACGAGCAGTACTTC. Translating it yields CAARPGDSYEQYF.

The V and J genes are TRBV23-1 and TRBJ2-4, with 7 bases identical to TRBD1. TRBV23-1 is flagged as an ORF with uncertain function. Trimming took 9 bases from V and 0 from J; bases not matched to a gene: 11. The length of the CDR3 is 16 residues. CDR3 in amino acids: CASRSDYRGAKNIQYF. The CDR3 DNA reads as TGCGCCAGTCGATCGGATTACAGGGGAGCCAAAAACATTCAGTACTTC.

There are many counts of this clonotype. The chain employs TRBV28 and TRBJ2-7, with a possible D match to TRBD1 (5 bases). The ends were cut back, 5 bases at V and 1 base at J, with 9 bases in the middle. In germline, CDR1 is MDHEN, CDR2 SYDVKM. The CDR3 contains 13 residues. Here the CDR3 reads CASSSRVSYEQYF. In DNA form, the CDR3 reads TGTGCCAGCAGTAGCAGGGTATCCTACGAGCAGTACTTC. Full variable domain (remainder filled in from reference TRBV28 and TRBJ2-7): DVKVTQSSRYLVKRTGEKVFLECVQDMDHENMFWYRQDPGLGLRLIYFSYDVKMKEKGDIPEGYSVSREKKERFSLILESASTNQTSMYLCASSSRVSYEQYFGPGTRLTVT.

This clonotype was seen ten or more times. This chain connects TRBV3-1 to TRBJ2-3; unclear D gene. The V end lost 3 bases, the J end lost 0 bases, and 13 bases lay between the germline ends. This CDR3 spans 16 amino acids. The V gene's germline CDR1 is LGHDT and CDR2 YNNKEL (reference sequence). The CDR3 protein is CASSHRDPASTDTQYF. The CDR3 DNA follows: TGTGCCAGCAGCCATCGTGACCCGGCTAGCACAGATACGCAGTATTTT.